These 3 T cell receptor beta chains were all obtained from the same sample, sequenced in a study of blood T cell repertoires in COVID-19. TCRdb keeps only in-frame clones here, not all; method: immunoSEQ multiplex PCR. The table lists tens of thousands of clones, over 75% of them singletons. The sequenced material came from peripheral blood. The receptors shown here come from a man aged 50 or older with active COVID-19.

This chain connects TRBV5-1 to TRBJ2-2; possible D gene TRBD1, 6 bases. The CDR3 extends over 16 amino acids. From germline, CDR1 is SGHRS and CDR2 YFSETQ. V was cut by 4 bases and J by 1 base, with 14 bases left in between. The DNA of the CDR3 is TGCGCCAGCAGCATTATGGACAGAGGGAACACCGGGGAGCTGTTTTTT. This codes for CASSIMDRGNTGELFF. The whole variable domain, remainder taken from reference TRBV5-1 and TRBJ2-2, is KAGVTQTPRYLIKTRGQQVTLSCSPISGHRSVSWYQQTPGQGLQFLFEYFSETQRNKGNFPGRFSGRQFSNSRSEMNVSTLELGDSALYLCASSIMDRGNTGELFFGEGSRLTVL.

This chain connects TRBV20-1 to TRBJ2-3; TRBD2 is a possible D gene (6 bases). Trimming took 3 bases from V and 1 from J, leaving 17 bases between them. This CDR3 has 16 residues. Germline CDR1 and CDR2: DFQATT and SNEGSKA (reference sequence). CDR3 in DNA: TGCAGTGCTAGTAGTTACGGGAGAGGCGGCACAGATACGCAGTATTTT. Translating it yields CSASSYGRGGTDTQYF.

The chain joins TRBV7-9 to TRBJ2-5; 10 nucleotides match TRBD2. V shed 2 bases and J 3 bases; nucleotides not matched to a gene: 12. CDR3 length: 18 residues. Germline V gene lookup returns CDR1 SEHNR and CDR2 FQNEAQ (reference sequence). The CDR3 spells CASSLQGPLLAGKETQYF. The CDR3 nucleotides are TGTGCCAGCAGCTTACAAGGGCCCCTACTAGCGGGGAAAGAGACCCAGTACTTC.